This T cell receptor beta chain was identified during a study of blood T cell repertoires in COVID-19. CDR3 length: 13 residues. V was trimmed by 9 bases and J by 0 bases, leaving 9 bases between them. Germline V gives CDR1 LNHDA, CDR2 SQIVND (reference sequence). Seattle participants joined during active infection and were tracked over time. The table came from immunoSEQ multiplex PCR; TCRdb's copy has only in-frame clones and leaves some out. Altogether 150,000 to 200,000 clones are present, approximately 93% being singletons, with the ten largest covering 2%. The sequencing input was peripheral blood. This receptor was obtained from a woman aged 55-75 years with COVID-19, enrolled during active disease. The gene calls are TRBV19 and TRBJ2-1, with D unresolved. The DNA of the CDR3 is TGTGCCAGCGAGTTAGACTCCTACAATGAGCAGTTCTTC. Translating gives CASELDSYNEQFF.